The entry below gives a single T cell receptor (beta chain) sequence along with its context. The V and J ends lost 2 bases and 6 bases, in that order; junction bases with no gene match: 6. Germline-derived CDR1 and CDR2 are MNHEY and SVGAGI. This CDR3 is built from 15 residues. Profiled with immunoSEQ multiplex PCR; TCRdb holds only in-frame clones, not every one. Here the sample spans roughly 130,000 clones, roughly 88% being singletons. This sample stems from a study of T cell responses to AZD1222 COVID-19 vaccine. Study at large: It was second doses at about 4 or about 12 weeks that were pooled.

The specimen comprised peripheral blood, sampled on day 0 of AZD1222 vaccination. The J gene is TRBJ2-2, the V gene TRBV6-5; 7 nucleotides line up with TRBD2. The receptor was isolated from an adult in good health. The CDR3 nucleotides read TGTGCCAGCAGTTACCCCCGTGGGGGGGCCGGGGAGCTGTTTTTT. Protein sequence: CASSYPRGGAGELFF.